The 23 T cell receptor beta chains below come from one sample, sequenced in a study of T cell responses to AZD1222 COVID-19 vaccine. The table came from immunoSEQ multiplex PCR; TCRdb's copy has only in-frame clones and leaves some out. This repertoire shows about 120,000 clones, less than 95% found once; its top ten account for 5.4%. The sequenced sample was peripheral blood, obtained on day 0 of AZD1222 vaccination. All receptors come from an adult in good health.

This clone showed up just once. The chain recombines TRBV30 with TRBJ2-3; 7 nucleotides align to TRBD1. Germline values: CDR1 GTSNPN, CDR2 SVGIG (reference sequence). The V gene end was trimmed by 1 base and the J gene end by 4 bases; junction bases not matched to a gene: 5. The CDR3 spans 14 residues. The CDR3, as DNA: TGTGCCTGGAGTGGACAGGGTTTCCCAGATACGCAGTATTTT. Protein sequence: CAWSGQGFPDTQYF.

The J gene is TRBJ2-7, the V gene TRBV2, with 7 bases lining up with TRBD2. In germline, CDR1 is SNHLY, CDR2 FYNNEI. V gave up 2 bases and J gave up 6 bases; unmatched junction bases: 1. The length of the CDR3 is 12 residues. The CDR3 nucleotides read TGTGCCAGCAGTGAACTAGCGGCCGAGCAGTACTTC. Its protein product is CASSELAAEQYF.

The genes are TRBV6-2 or TRBV6-3 and TRBJ1-5; a weak D match, TRBD1 (6 bases). Germline V gene lookup returns CDR1 MNHEY and CDR2 SVGEGT. Trimming took 6 bases from V and 6 from J, leaving 18 bases between them. This CDR3 contains 15 residues. CDR3 loop: CASSDSGGLVQPQHF. The CDR3 DNA is TGTGCCAGCAGCGACTCGGGGGGGCTGGTTCAGCCCCAGCATTTT.

The V gene is TRBV14, the J gene TRBJ2-7; 8 nucleotides align to TRBD1. With V trimmed by 5 bases and J by 2 bases, 8 bases remained unmatched. This CDR3 has 15 residues. Germline CDR1 reads SGHDN; CDR2 reads FVKESK. The CDR3 DNA reads as TGTGCCAGCAGCGAAACCGGGACAGGAGCCTACGAGCAGTACTTC. Its translation is CASSETGTGAYEQYF.

The chain employs TRBV12-3 or TRBV12-4 and TRBJ2-1; maybe TRBD1 (5 bases). The CDR3 has 12 residues. V lost 6 bases, J lost 8 bases, and 11 bases lay in between. CDR3 nucleotides: TGTGCCAGCAGCTGGGGCGGAGATGAGCAGTTCTTC. As protein: CASSWGGDEQFF.

V gene TRBV19 combines with J gene TRBJ1-3; no firm D call. The ends were cut back, 6 bases at V and 4 bases at J, with 16 bases in the middle. The CDR3 loop spans 15 amino acids. From germline, CDR1 is LNHDA and CDR2 SQIVND (reference sequence). In DNA, the CDR3 is TGTGCCAGTAGCCCATCGCCGGGTCCCGGAAACACCATATATTTT. Residues: CASSPSPGPGNTIYF.

The CDR3 loop is CASSYESGFLAGELFF. The CDR3 region has the DNA TGTGCCAGCAGTTATGAATCAGGGTTTCTAGCCGGGGAGCTGTTTTTT. This rearrangement joins TRBV6-5 to TRBJ2-2; the D gene is possibly TRBD1 (5 bases). Germline V gene lookup returns CDR1 MNHEY and CDR2 SVGAGI. V was shortened by 3 bases and J by 6 bases, with 17 bases between the two germline ends. The CDR3 length is 16 residues.

With respect to this clone: Different DNA sequences within this sample yield the same CDR3. This sequence joins TRBV12-3 or TRBV12-4 and TRBJ1-2; TRBD1 matches at 7 bases. This CDR3 comprises 13 residues. V was pared by 5 bases and J by 3 bases, with 3 bases of the junction left unmatched. The CDR3 coding sequence is TGTGCCAGCAGTCTCACAGGGGACTATGGCTACACCTTC. Protein product: CASSLTGDYGYTF.

The chain links TRBV4-2 to TRBJ1-1; D remains unclear. The V end lost 0 bases, the J end lost 3 bases, and 5 bases lay between the germline ends. Germline assignment: CDR1 LGHNA and CDR2 YNFKEQ. This CDR3 is built from 13 residues. The CDR3 sequence: CASSQERDTEAFF. The CDR3 DNA is TGTGCCAGCAGCCAAGAAAGGGACACTGAAGCTTTCTTT.

The chain joins TRBV10-3 to TRBJ2-1, with TRBD1 identical over 7 bases. CDR1 and CDR2 from the germline V gene are ENHRY and SYGVKD. The CDR3 totals 16 residues. V shed 5 bases, J shed 0 bases, and the junction held 7 bases outside the gene matches. CDR3 region: CAISQAQGSSYNEQFF. The CDR3 coding sequence is TGTGCCATCAGTCAGGCACAGGGGAGCTCCTACAATGAGCAGTTCTTC.

In its sample, this clone was seen once. V and J are TRBV28 and TRBJ2-2; 8 bases line up with TRBD1. CDR1 and CDR2 (germline): MDHEN, SYDVKM. V shed 6 bases, J shed 9 bases, and the junction held 9 bases outside the gene matches. CDR3 length: 14 residues. The CDR3 loop is CASRPQGATWELFF. The CDR3 DNA reads TGTGCCAGCAGACCGCAGGGGGCGACCTGGGAGCTGTTTTTT.

This chain uses TRBV5-1 with TRBJ2-7; 9 nucleotides agree with TRBD2. The germline V gene encodes CDR1 SGHRS and CDR2 YFSETQ. The CDR3 runs to 19 residues. The trim removed 0 bases at V and 1 base at J, leaving 14 bases unmatched. CDR3 sequence (DNA): TGCGCCAGCAGCTTGGATGTTAGCGGGAGAGACCTTAGATCCTACGAGCAGTACTTC. Translating it yields CASSLDVSGRDLRSYEQYF.

The chain employs TRBV10-3 and TRBJ1-5, with TRBD1 identical over 10 bases. V was clipped by 9 bases and J by 7 bases; unmatched bases: 3. CDR1 is ENHRY and CDR2 is SYGVKD in the germline V gene. The CDR3 contains 12 residues. Here the CDR3 DNA reads TGTGCCATAGGACAGGGGGGGCAGCCCCAGCATTTT. Protein product: CAIGQGGQPQHF.

Concerning this clone: The same CDR3 arises from other DNA sequences in this sample as well. This rearrangement joins TRBV29-1 to TRBJ2-7, with D possibly being TRBD1 or TRBD2 (5 bases each). The CDR3 is 13 amino acids. The ends were cut back, 1 base at V and 0 bases at J, with 7 bases in the middle. Germline CDR1 is SQVTM and CDR2 is ANQGSEA. CDR3 sequence: CSVEGGTSYEQYF. In DNA form, the CDR3 reads TGCAGCGTTGAAGGGGGGACCTCCTACGAGCAGTACTTC.

The CDR3 here is CASSYFNDRYNEQFF. The DNA for the CDR3 is TGTGCCAGCAGTTATTTCAATGACAGATACAATGAGCAGTTCTTC. This chain connects TRBV6-5 to TRBJ2-1; possible D gene TRBD1, 5 bases. Trimming removed 3 bases from V and 4 bases from J, with 13 bases in between. Germline CDR1 and CDR2: MNHEY and SVGAGI. This CDR3 contains 15 residues.

The count of this clone is one. This chain uses TRBV7-9 with TRBJ1-2; the D gene is possibly TRBD1 (5 bases). Trimming stripped 4 bases from V and 6 bases from J, with 15 bases between. CDR3 length equals 14 residues. The germline V gene encodes CDR1 SEHNR and CDR2 FQNEAQ (reference sequence). CDR3 protein: CASSSGWGVHGYTF. The CDR3 DNA is TGTGCCAGCAGCTCGGGCTGGGGGGTTCATGGCTACACCTTC.

This rearrangement joins TRBV13 to TRBJ1-1, with TRBD1 identical over 8 bases. The V and J ends lost 4 bases and 1 base, in that order; junction bases with no gene match: 8. Germline values: CDR1 PRHDT, CDR2 FYEKMQ (reference sequence). This CDR3 region has 16 residues. CDR3 amino acids: CASSSNNRGSNTEAFF. DNA for the CDR3: TGTGCCAGCAGCTCGAATAACAGGGGGTCGAACACTGAAGCTTTCTTT.

This rearrangement joins TRBV19 to TRBJ1-2; D unclear. V lost 3 bases to trimming and J lost 7 bases, with 15 bases between them. Germline V lookup: CDR1 LNHDA, CDR2 SQIVND (reference sequence). The CDR3 runs 14 residues. The CDR3 DNA is TGTGCCAGTAGTATCCCTGGACCTTGGGGTGGCTACACCTTC. This sequence encodes CASSIPGPWGGYTF.

The V call is TRBV19, the J call TRBJ1-5, with a weak D call TRBD1 (5 bases). Per the germline V gene, CDR1 is LNHDA and CDR2 is SQIVND (reference sequence). Trimming removed 6 bases at V and 3 bases at J, with 21 bases between. This CDR3 has 17 residues. The DNA for the CDR3 is TGTGCCAGTAGGAGCTTGGGGGGTCAACGGGCCAATCAGCCCCAGCATTTT. Translation gives CASRSLGGQRANQPQHF.

The chain links TRBV2 to TRBJ2-1; TRBD2 is a possible D gene (5 bases). The CDR3 contains 14 residues. Germline lookup yields CDR1 SNHLY and CDR2 FYNNEI. Trimming took 6 bases from V and 5 from J, leaving 14 bases between them. The CDR3 sequence is CASRHGDGDNEQFF. Here the CDR3 DNA reads TGTGCCAGCAGGCACGGGGATGGAGACAATGAGCAGTTCTTC. Combining the CDR3 with reference TRBV2 and TRBJ2-1 gives the whole variable domain EPEVTQTPSHQVTQMGQEVILRCVPISNHLYFYWYRQILGQKVEFLVSFYNNEISEKSEIFDDQFSVERPDGSNFTLKIRSTKLEDSAMYFCASRHGDGDNEQFFGPGTRLTVL.

V usage is TRBV7-9 and J usage is TRBJ1-5; D uncertain. The CDR3 is 16 amino acids. The germline gives CDR1 SEHNR, CDR2 FQNEAQ (reference sequence). V was shortened by 0 bases and J by 0 bases, with 9 bases between the two germline ends. Written as DNA, the CDR3 is TGTGCCAGCAGCTTAGCGGCAGGCGTTAGCAATCAGCCCCAGCATTTT. It is translated as CASSLAAGVSNQPQHF.

The chain couples TRBV3-1 (or the pseudogene TRBV3-2) to TRBJ1-1, with a tentative D call TRBD1 (5 bases). Deletions cut 9 bases from V and 4 bases from J, with 15 bases between. In germline, CDR1 is LGHDT, CDR2 YNNKEL (reference sequence). The CDR3 loop spans 13 amino acids. DNA of the CDR3: TGTGCCAGGTTTCCGGGGGAGGGCACTGAAGCTTTCTTT. Its protein is CARFPGEGTEAFF.

The rearrangement joins TRBV11-2 to TRBJ1-5, with TRBD1 identical over 9 bases. The germline V gene encodes CDR1 SGHAT and CDR2 FQNNGV. The ends lost 4 bases at V and 2 bases at J; junction bases unmatched: 9. This CDR3 has 17 residues. The CDR3 protein is CASSWGTGRVGNQPQHF. The CDR3 coding sequence is TGTGCCAGCAGCTGGGGGACAGGGAGGGTTGGCAATCAGCCCCAGCATTTT.